Following are 11 T cell receptor beta chains from one sample sequenced in a study of a mutant IDH1 vaccine in newly diagnosed glioma. Method: immunoSEQ multiplex PCR; TCRdb's copy keeps in-frame clones and lacks some. This sample carries about 84,000 clones, about 81% of them seen once, and the ten largest clones take approximately 5%. Time point meaning: week 47, end of study. With topical imiquimod, each dose of the vaccine consisted of 300 ug of mutant IDH1 20-mer peptide. These receptors' targets are unknown. The sequencing here drew on PBMCs, taken from a glioma patient whose treatment included an IDH1 peptide vaccine. These receptor sequences come from a man aged 40-49 years with glioma.

This clone was observed many times. The chain recombines TRBV7-2 with TRBJ2-5; unclear D gene. This CDR3 contains 15 residues. Germline V CDR1 and CDR2: SGHTA, FQGNSA. With 0 bases removed from V and 5 bases from J, the gap between germline ends came to 13 bases. For the CDR3, the DNA is TGTGCCAGCAGCTTAGCGGGTCCCCGTCGGGAGACCCAGTACTTC. Translated: CASSLAGPRRETQYF. Full variable domain (missing parts from reference TRBV7-2 and TRBJ2-5): GAGVSQSPSNKVTEKGKDVELRCDPISGHTALYWYRQSLGQGLEFLIYFQGNSAPDKSGLPSDRFSAERTGGSVSTLTIQRTQQEDSAVYLCASSLAGPRRETQYFGPGTRLLVL.

This chain connects TRBV6-6 to TRBJ2-3; TRBD1 aligns across 7 bases. Germline trimming cut 3 bases from V and 2 bases from J; bases unmatched to any gene: 5. This CDR3 is built from 15 residues. Germline loops: CDR1 MNHNY, CDR2 SVGAGI (reference sequence). CDR3 protein: CASSYYRGTTDTQYF. The CDR3, as DNA: TGTGCCAGCAGTTATTACAGGGGCACCACAGATACGCAGTATTTT.

The chain's CDR3 is CAISESSGSPLHF. The CDR3 DNA reads TGTGCCATCAGTGAGTCTTCAGGTTCACCCCTCCACTTT. The chain employs TRBV10-3 and TRBJ1-6; D gene uncertain. The CDR3 spans 13 residues. Per the germline V gene, CDR1 is ENHRY and CDR2 is SYGVKD. V lost 0 bases to trimming and J lost 9 bases, with 6 bases between them.

The chain couples TRBV15 to TRBJ2-1; no clear D. Germline-derived CDR1 and CDR2 are LNHNV and YYDKDF (reference sequence). Trimming removed 7 bases at V and 8 bases at J, with 9 bases between. This CDR3 has 11 amino acids. The CDR3 DNA reads TGTGCCACCACCTCAGCCGATGAGCAGTTCTTC. Protein product: CATTSADEQFF.

V gene TRBV4-3 combines with J gene TRBJ1-2; D is uncertain. This CDR3 has 15 amino acids. Germline lookup yields CDR1 LGHNA and CDR2 YSLEER. V gave up 3 bases and J gave up 8 bases, with 19 bases separating them. The chain's CDR3 is CASSQAWVSRNGYTF. CDR3 DNA sequence: TGCGCCAGCAGCCAGGCCTGGGTCAGTCGCAACGGCTACACCTTC.

V is TRBV6-5 and J is TRBJ1-1; D call uncertain. Germline CDR1 MNHEY, CDR2 SVGAGI. This CDR3 region has 14 residues. The germline V and J ends were trimmed by 2 bases and 0 bases, with 7 bases remaining between them. CDR3: CASSYTALNTEAFF. The CDR3 DNA is TGTGCCAGCAGTTACACAGCCCTGAACACTGAAGCTTTCTTT.

The chain is built from TRBV6-5 and TRBJ2-1; D may be TRBD2 (7 bases). V was cut by 2 bases and J by 6 bases, with 11 bases left in between. This CDR3 is 14 amino acids long. Germline loops: CDR1 MNHEY, CDR2 SVGAGI. CDR3 protein: CASSYAGARNEQFF. The CDR3 DNA sequence: TGTGCCAGCAGTTACGCGGGGGCCCGCAATGAGCAGTTCTTC.

This clone was picked up one time. This chain connects TRBV11-2 to TRBJ2-1; a possible D gene is TRBD2 (7 bases). Per germline, CDR1 SGHAT and CDR2 FQNNGV. Trimming left V 0 bases short and J 4 bases short, with 16 bases between. The CDR3 totals 17 residues. DNA for the CDR3: TGTGCCAGCAGCTTAGATTGGGGGGGGCTAGGGTACAATGAGCAGTTCTTC. This codes for CASSLDWGGLGYNEQFF.

The chain couples TRBV7-9 to TRBJ1-3; D is ambiguous. Trimming shortened V by 2 bases and J by 0 bases, and 11 bases separated the two germline ends. The length of the CDR3 is 16 residues. The germline gives CDR1 SEHNR, CDR2 FQNEAQ (reference sequence). The CDR3 spells CASSLLNSLSGNTIYF. The CDR3 DNA follows: TGTGCCAGCAGCTTATTAAACAGTCTCTCTGGAAACACCATATATTTT.

This chain connects TRBV5-6 to TRBJ2-1, with D uncertain. CDR1 SGHDT and CDR2 YYEEEE come from the germline V gene. The ends were cut back, 0 bases at V and 1 base at J, with 11 bases in the middle. The length of the CDR3 is 16 residues. In DNA, the CDR3 is TGTGCCAGCAGCTTGGGGTTCGGCGGATCCTACAATGAGCAGTTCTTC. This gives the protein CASSLGFGGSYNEQFF.

The chain carries TRBV4-3 and TRBJ1-1, with D unclear. The CDR3 is 18 residues long. CDR1 is LGHNA and CDR2 is YSLEER in the germline V gene. Trimming shortened V by 0 bases and J by 0 bases, and 17 bases separated the two germline ends. DNA of the CDR3: TGCGCCAGCAGCCAAGATGTAGTTGGAGTAGGCATGAACACTGAAGCTTTCTTT. Encoded protein: CASSQDVVGVGMNTEAFF.